The next 25 T cell receptor beta chains were all read from a single sample in a study of cytomegalovirus exposure and HLA in healthy donors. The data were produced by immunoSEQ multiplex PCR, yet TCRdb's version contains in-frame clones alone and is incomplete. Among some 120,000 clones listed, more than 70% were seen once. Input material: PBMCs. These receptors were collected from a man under 40 in good health and CMV-seronegative.

This chain uses TRBV5-4 with TRBJ1-2; 7 bases are a match to TRBD1. Germline V gives CDR1 SGHNT, CDR2 YYREEE (reference sequence). Losses at the gene ends were 4 bases for V and 8 bases for J; bases not matched to a gene: 8. The CDR3 length is 13 residues. This CDR3 is CASSTDREGGYTF. The CDR3 nucleotides are TGTGCCAGCAGCACAGACAGGGAAGGCGGCTACACCTTC.

The rearrangement links TRBV10-2 to TRBJ1-2; 11 nucleotides agree with TRBD1. This CDR3 contains 15 residues. Germline V gives CDR1 WSHSY, CDR2 SAAADI. V lost 6 bases to trimming and J lost 7 bases; unmatched junction nucleotides: 10. CDR3 region: CASRGLRGQGGGYTF. CDR3 coding DNA: TGCGCCAGCAGGGGACTCCGGGGACAGGGGGGTGGCTACACCTTC.

The rearrangement uses TRBV18 and TRBJ2-7; D might be TRBD2 (5 bases). CDR1 is KGHSH and CDR2 is LQKENI in the germline V gene. Trimming removed 6 bases at V and 5 bases at J, with 14 bases between. This CDR3 contains 13 residues. The DNA of the CDR3 is TGTGCCAGCTCCCCCCGGGGAACTGACGAGCAGTACTTC. Encoded protein: CASSPRGTDEQYF.

The table lists this clone with a few counts. The chain couples TRBV5-1 to TRBJ1-2, with 7 bases fitting TRBD1. The CDR3 totals 13 residues. Germline V gene lookup returns CDR1 SGHRS and CDR2 YFSETQ. V was pared by 4 bases and J by 8 bases, with 8 bases of the junction left unmatched. CDR3 sequence (DNA): TGCGCCAGCAGCCTCGACAGGGCAAGGGGCTACACCTTC. Translation gives CASSLDRARGYTF.

The chain uses TRBV29-1 and TRBJ2-7, with D possibly TRBD2 on 5 matching bases. Germline V gives CDR1 SQVTM, CDR2 ANQGSEA. V was pared by 1 base and J by 2 bases, with 6 bases between. CDR3 length equals 12 residues. The CDR3 region has the DNA TGCAGCGTTGAAGTGGGAGCCTACGAGCAGTACTTC. It translates to CSVEVGAYEQYF.

The gene calls are TRBV10-1 and TRBJ2-7, with a weak D call TRBD1 (5 bases). Deletions cut 4 bases from V and 3 bases from J, with 13 bases between. Per the germline V gene, CDR1 is WNHNN and CDR2 is SYGVQD (reference sequence). The CDR3 is made up of 14 amino acids. CDR3: CASSVSGQDYEQYF. The CDR3 region has the DNA TGCGCCAGCAGTGTTTCTGGACAAGACTACGAGCAGTACTTC.

This chain uses TRBV11-1 with TRBJ2-3; TRBD1 aligns across 8 bases. The CDR3 consists of 17 residues. V lost 1 base to trimming and J lost 2 bases; unmatched junction nucleotides: 8. Germline lookup yields CDR1 SGHAT and CDR2 FQDESV (reference sequence). CDR3 DNA sequence: TGTGCCAGCAGCTTAGATCTTGGACAGGGTTACACAGATACGCAGTATTTT. Encoded protein: CASSLDLGQGYTDTQYF.

In this sample, this clone turned up once. CDR3 coding DNA: TGCAGCGTCGACAGGGACCAAGAGACCCAGTACTTC. It is translated as CSVDRDQETQYF. The chain joins TRBV29-1 to TRBJ2-5, with 7 bases lining up with TRBD1. In germline, CDR1 is SQVTM, CDR2 ANQGSEA. Trimming removed 6 bases from V and 0 bases from J; junction bases left unmatched: 1. The CDR3 sequence is 12 residues long. Filled out from reference TRBV29-1 and TRBJ2-5, the complete variable domain reads SAVISQKPSRDICQRGTSLTIQCQVDSQVTMMFWYRQQPGQSLTLIATANQGSEATYESGFVIDKFPISRPNLTFSTLTVSNMSPEDSSIYLCSVDRDQETQYFGPGTRLLVL.

The rearrangement uses TRBV6-4 and TRBJ1-1; D not resolved. CDR3 length: 13 amino acids. CDR1 is MRHNA and CDR2 is SNTAGT in the germline V gene. Trimming removed 6 bases at V and 0 bases at J, with 8 bases between. The CDR3 nucleotides are TGTGCCAGCAGCACAGACATGAACACTGAAGCTTTCTTT. Amino acid sequence: CASSTDMNTEAFF.

The chain carries TRBV4-1 and TRBJ1-2, with TRBD1 matching 10 bases. This CDR3 contains 18 residues. V lost 1 base, J lost 4 bases, and 12 bases stayed unmatched. The germline CDR1 and CDR2 sequences are MGHRA and YSYEKL. The CDR3 here is CASSQVSGGTGVFYGYTF. CDR3 DNA: TGCGCCAGCAGCCAAGTTTCAGGCGGGACAGGGGTTTTCTATGGCTACACCTTC.

This chain uses TRBV5-1 with TRBJ1-1; 8 bases fit TRBD1. Germline V CDR1 and CDR2: SGHRS, YFSETQ. Trimming took 1 base from V and 4 from J; bases not matched to a gene: 3. The CDR3 covers 14 residues. The CDR3 sequence: CASSLRTGGTEAFF. Here the CDR3 DNA reads TGCGCCAGCAGCTTGAGAACAGGGGGCACTGAAGCTTTCTTT.

The chain is built from TRBV6-1 and TRBJ2-7; 7 bases agree with TRBD1. The CDR3 is made up of 13 amino acids. Germline CDR1 is MNHNS and CDR2 is SASEGT. Trimming cost V 9 bases and J 4 bases; bases outside gene matches: 9. The CDR3 DNA reads as TGTGCCAGTGATTGGGACAGAGCTTACGAGCAGTACTTC. Protein product: CASDWDRAYEQYF.

The chain links TRBV29-1 to TRBJ1-1; possibly TRBD1 for D (5 bases). CDR1 SQVTM and CDR2 ANQGSEA come from the germline V gene. The CDR3 has 11 amino acids. The ends were cut back, 8 bases at V and 1 base at J, with 8 bases in the middle. The CDR3 loop is CSCTGNTEAFF. CDR3 DNA: TGCAGCTGCACAGGGAACACTGAAGCTTTCTTT.

This clone was observed once. The V gene is TRBV7-9, the J gene TRBJ2-5, with a possible D match to TRBD2 (6 bases). Germline V gene sequence: CDR1 SEHNR, CDR2 FQNEAQ (reference sequence). V dropped 5 bases and J dropped 9 bases, with 7 bases sitting between them. The CDR3 is 10 amino acids. The DNA of the CDR3 is TGTGCCAGCAGCGGGGGGTCCCAGTACTTC. Translated, it gives CASSGGSQYF.

The chain links TRBV4-1 to TRBJ1-4; D perhaps matches TRBD1 (5 bases). V gave up 5 bases and J gave up 7 bases, with 17 bases separating them. Germline lookup yields CDR1 MGHRA and CDR2 YSYEKL. This CDR3 comprises 15 residues. Here the CDR3 reads CASSSQGQGFEKLFF. Here the CDR3 DNA reads TGCGCCAGCAGCTCACAAGGCCAGGGATTTGAAAAACTGTTTTTT.

The chain is built from TRBV4-1 and TRBJ2-3, with D possibly matching TRBD1 (6 bases). With 0 bases removed from V and 3 bases from J, the gap between germline ends came to 10 bases. Per the germline V gene, CDR1 is MGHRA and CDR2 is YSYEKL. The CDR3 extends over 15 amino acids. CDR3 DNA sequence: TGCGCCAGCAGCCAAGATCCGCAGGGGACAGATACGCAGTATTTT. Protein sequence: CASSQDPQGTDTQYF.

V usage is TRBV18 and J usage is TRBJ2-1; D call uncertain. The germline V gene encodes CDR1 KGHSH and CDR2 LQKENI. V was trimmed by 4 bases and J by 9 bases, leaving 10 bases between them. The CDR3 sequence is 12 residues long. CDR3 residues: CASSHPRSEQFF. Written as DNA, the CDR3 is TGTGCCAGCTCACACCCGAGGAGTGAGCAGTTCTTC.

The chain employs TRBV11-2 and TRBJ1-5; D is undetermined. V was shortened by 0 bases and J by 9 bases, with 9 bases between the two germline ends. The CDR3 is made up of 13 amino acids. Germline CDR1 and CDR2: SGHAT and FQNNGV. CDR3 nucleotide sequence: TGTGCCAGCAGCTTAGATGCGTCCACGCCCCAGCATTTT. Amino acid sequence: CASSLDASTPQHF.

The CDR3 region is CASSPSVSYEQYF. The CDR3 DNA reads as TGTGCCAGTAGTCCCAGCGTTTCCTACGAGCAGTACTTC. The chain couples TRBV19 to TRBJ2-7; D gene ambiguous. Trimming left V 5 bases short and J 1 base short, with 9 bases between. Germline lookup yields CDR1 LNHDA and CDR2 SQIVND (reference sequence). This CDR3 comprises 13 residues.

The chain joins TRBV4-3 to TRBJ2-7, with TRBD2 as a possible D gene (6 bases). Germline CDR1 and CDR2: LGHNA and YSLEER. CDR3 size: 13 residues. The germline V and J ends were trimmed by 4 bases and 0 bases, with 7 bases remaining between them. The CDR3 here is CASSPGSSYEQYF. CDR3 in DNA: TGCGCCAGCAGCCCCGGGAGCTCCTACGAGCAGTACTTC.

The chain recombines TRBV19 with TRBJ1-1, with D unclear. Per the germline V gene, CDR1 is LNHDA and CDR2 is SQIVND (reference sequence). The CDR3 contains 13 residues. V was cut by 6 bases and J by 3 bases, with 11 bases left in between. The CDR3 DNA is TGTGCCAGTAGCTGGGGAGTTGACACTGAAGCTTTCTTT. It translates to CASSWGVDTEAFF.

This chain joins TRBV4-2 and TRBJ2-5; the match to TRBD2 covers 14 bases. V gave up 4 bases and J gave up 7 bases; unmatched junction bases: 8. CDR1 is LGHNA, CDR2 YNFKEQ, per germline. CDR3 length: 16 amino acids. The CDR3 is CASSLPGLAGDGTQYF. The CDR3 nucleotides read TGTGCCAGCAGCCTTCCGGGACTAGCGGGAGATGGGACCCAGTACTTC.

The gene calls are TRBV19 and TRBJ2-7; 12 positions match TRBD2. Germline-derived CDR1 and CDR2 are LNHDA and SQIVND (reference sequence). The CDR3 runs to 14 residues. Trimming at V came to 5 bases and at J to 4 bases, leaving 3 bases not matched to a gene. The CDR3 sequence is CASSLTSGRYEQYF. The CDR3 DNA is TGTGCCAGTAGTCTAACTAGCGGGAGGTACGAGCAGTACTTC.

This chain links TRBV4-3 with TRBJ1-2; D might be TRBD1 (5 bases). The CDR3 runs 14 residues. V was shortened by 1 base and J by 6 bases, with 12 bases between the two germline ends. Germline lookup yields CDR1 LGHNA and CDR2 YSLEER. CDR3 residues: CASSQVAGVNGYTF. The CDR3 DNA sequence: TGCGCCAGCAGCCAAGTTGCGGGGGTTAATGGCTACACCTTC.

A few counts support this clone. The chain carries TRBV5-1 and TRBJ2-6, with TRBD1 identical over 7 bases. This CDR3 is 15 amino acids long. Trimming at V came to 6 bases and at J to 2 bases, leaving 5 bases not matched to a gene. The germline V gene encodes CDR1 SGHRS and CDR2 YFSETQ. In nucleotides, the CDR3 is TGCGCCAGCACGCCGGGACAGACTGGGGCCAACGTCCTGACTTTC. Translated: CASTPGQTGANVLTF.